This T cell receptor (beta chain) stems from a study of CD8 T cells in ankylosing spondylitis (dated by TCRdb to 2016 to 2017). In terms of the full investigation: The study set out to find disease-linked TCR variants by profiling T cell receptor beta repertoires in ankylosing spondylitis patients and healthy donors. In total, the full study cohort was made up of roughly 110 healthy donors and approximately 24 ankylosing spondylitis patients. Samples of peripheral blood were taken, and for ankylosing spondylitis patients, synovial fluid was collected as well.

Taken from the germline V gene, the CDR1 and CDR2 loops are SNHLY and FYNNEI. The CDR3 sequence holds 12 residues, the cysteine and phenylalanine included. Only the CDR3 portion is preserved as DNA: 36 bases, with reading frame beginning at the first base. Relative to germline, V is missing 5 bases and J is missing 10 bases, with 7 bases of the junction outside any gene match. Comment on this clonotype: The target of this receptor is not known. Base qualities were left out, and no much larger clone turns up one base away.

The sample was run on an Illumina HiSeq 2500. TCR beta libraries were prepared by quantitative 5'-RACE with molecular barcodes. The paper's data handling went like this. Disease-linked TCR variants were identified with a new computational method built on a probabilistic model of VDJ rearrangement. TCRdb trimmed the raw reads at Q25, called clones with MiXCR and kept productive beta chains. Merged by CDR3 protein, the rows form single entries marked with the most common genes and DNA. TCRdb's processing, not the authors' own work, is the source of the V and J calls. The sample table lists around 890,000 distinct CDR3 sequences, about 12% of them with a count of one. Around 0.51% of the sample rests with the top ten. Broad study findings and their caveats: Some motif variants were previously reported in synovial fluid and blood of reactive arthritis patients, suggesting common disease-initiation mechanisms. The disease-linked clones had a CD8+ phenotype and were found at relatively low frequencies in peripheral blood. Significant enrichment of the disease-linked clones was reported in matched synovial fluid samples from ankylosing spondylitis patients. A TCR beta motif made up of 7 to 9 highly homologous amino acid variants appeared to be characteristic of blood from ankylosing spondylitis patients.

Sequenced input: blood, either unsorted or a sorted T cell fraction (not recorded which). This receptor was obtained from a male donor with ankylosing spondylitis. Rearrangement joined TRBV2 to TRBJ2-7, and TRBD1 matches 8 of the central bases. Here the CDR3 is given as CASSLGQGQQYF. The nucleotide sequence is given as TGTGCCAGCAGTCTAGGACAGGGACAACAGTACTTC.